The present TCR beta chain was sequenced within a study of T cell responses to AZD1222 COVID-19 vaccine. Study results and limitations: Spike was spanned by vaccine-associated CD4 TCRs, with dominance at 160-218 and 743-854.

TCRdb's copy holds only in-frame clones and misses some; the assay was immunoSEQ multiplex PCR. The data contain fewer than 200,000 clones, approximately 90% of them seen just once; the ten biggest clones take up 4.4%. Germline values: CDR1 MNHEY, CDR2 SVGEGT. V lost 6 bases, J lost 9 bases, and 24 bases lay in between. The CDR3 contains 17 residues. On this clone: Its matching antigen is unknown.

The chain is built from TRBV6-2 or TRBV6-3 and TRBJ1-6; D unclear. The sequenced sample was peripheral blood, obtained on day 0 of MenACWY control vaccination. The TCR was taken from an adult in good health. The CDR3: CASSRFKGNRIPSPLHF. The CDR3 DNA sequence: TGTGCCAGCAGCCGATTCAAGGGAAATCGGATCCCTTCACCCCTCCACTTT.